This T cell receptor (beta chain) was sequenced in a study of Graves' ophthalmopathy and Graves' hyperthyroidism. Overall study context: Investigators collected peripheral blood at initial diagnosis, before any treatment was given.

This clonotype was counted ten times or more. The antigen remains unidentified. Notes on the study in general: Between ophthalmopathy and stable hyperthyroidism, a 13-signature model drew a separation with 85% to 90% sensitivity and 70% to 84% specificity.

The study enrolled ophthalmopathy donors with moderate-to-severe activity, CAS ≥3, NOSPECS ≥4 and duration under 3 months. Physicians reached a diagnosis by relying on clinical symptoms, serum thyroxine, TRAb, thyroid ultrasound and orbital computed tomography. V lost 7 bases and J lost 0, with 12 bases in between. This CDR3 spans 14 amino acids. Germline V gene data show CDR1 as MNHNS and CDR2 as SASEGT. The sequenced template was RNA, covering the TCR beta CDR3 region. An initial RT-PCR round employing HTBI primers preceded a second-round multiplex PCR. TCRdb re-derived calls from the multiplex PCR reads in MiXCR, one entry per CDR3 protein. The data hold around 400,000 distinct CDR3 sequences, with approximately 20% observed a single time.

This TCR derives from a woman between 18 and 29 years old with Graves' ophthalmopathy. The sequenced sample was peripheral blood. The chain couples TRBV6-1 to TRBJ2-5; D unclear. CDR3 residues: CASINFPDQETQYF. In nucleotides, the CDR3 is TGTGCCAGCATAAATTTTCCAGACCAAGAGACCCAGTACTTC.